This is a list of T cell receptor beta chains from one sample in a study of cytomegalovirus exposure and HLA in healthy donors. Sequencing used immunoSEQ multiplex PCR; TCRdb keeps in-frame clones, though not all of them. The sample consists of some 240,000 clones, about 90% of them appearing once. Sequenced: PBMCs. These TCRs come from a woman aged 25 to 39 in good health and CMV-seropositive. Both conserved end residues are part of each CDR3. A D gene is named only where the DNA matches it firmly. Not all rows give a size; the values are once, few, many and, for expanded clones, a class.

v_gene,d_gene,abundance,j_gene,CDR3aa,CDR3nt
TRBV7-9,.,.,TRBJ1-5,CASSLAGGAYNQPQHF,TGTGCCAGCAGCTTAGCCGGAGGGGCGTACAATCAGCCCCAGCATTTT
TRBV7-9,.,once,TRBJ2-1,CASSSPGNEQFF,TGTGCCAGCAGCTCCCCCGGGAATGAGCAGTTCTTC
TRBV2,TRBD2,.,TRBJ2-3,CATSGLAGHTDTQYF,TGTGCCACCTCGGGACTAGCGGGCCACACAGATACGCAGTATTTT
TRBV29-1,TRBD2,.,TRBJ2-7,CSVVSGGDEQYF,TGCAGCGTTGTATCTGGGGGGGACGAGCAGTACTTC
TRBV29-1,TRBD2,.,TRBJ2-3,CSVGEASGRVDTQYF,TGCAGCGTTGGGGAGGCTAGCGGGAGAGTAGATACGCAGTATTTT
TRBV27,TRBD1,.,TRBJ2-5,CASRGDRVSQETQYF,TGTGCCAGCAGGGGAGACAGGGTGAGCCAAGAGACCCAGTACTTC
TRBV7-3,.,.,TRBJ1-1,CASSLNQGMNTEAFF,TGTGCCAGCAGCTTAAACCAGGGGATGAACACTGAAGCTTTCTTT
TRBV5-5,.,.,TRBJ1-2,CASRVGVSYGYTF,TGTGCCAGCAGGGTCGGGGTAAGCTATGGCTACACCTTC
TRBV2,TRBD1,.,TRBJ2-7,CASSVRGTGAEQYF,TGTGCCAGCAGCGTCCGCGGGACAGGGGCCGAGCAGTACTTC
TRBV7-9,.,.,TRBJ2-7,CASSLEEGGEQYF,TGTGCCAGCAGCTTAGAGGAGGGCGGAGAGCAGTACTTC
TRBV27,.,.,TRBJ2-7,CASTYRQGYEQYF,TGTGCCAGCACTTACCGCCAGGGATACGAGCAGTACTTC
TRBV6-4,TRBD1,.,TRBJ2-5,CASSPGTEETQYF,TGTGCCAGCAGCCCCGGGACAGAAGAGACCCAGTACTTC
TRBV5-1,.,.,TRBJ1-2,CASSETRGLGYGYTF,TGCGCCAGCAGTGAGACCAGGGGACTAGGCTATGGCTACACCTTC
TRBV27,.,.,TRBJ1-4,CASSFRQPVNEKLFF,TGTGCCAGCAGTTTTAGACAGCCGGTCAATGAAAAACTGTTTTTT
TRBV7-6,TRBD2,.,TRBJ2-7,CASSRTSGAYEQYF,TGTGCCAGCAGCAGGACTAGCGGTGCCTACGAGCAGTACTTC
TRBV30,.,.,TRBJ2-7,CAWSVAGFGPYEQYF,TGTGCCTGGAGTGTTGCAGGGTTCGGGCCCTACGAGCAGTACTTC
TRBV14,.,.,TRBJ1-3,CASSQDISPLGNTIYF,TGTGCCAGCAGCCAAGATATTTCCCCACTCGGAAACACCATATATTTT
TRBV6-1,.,.,TRBJ2-3,CASSEIGSTDTQYF,TGTGCCAGCAGTGAAATCGGTAGCACAGATACGCAGTATTTT
TRBV28,.,.,TRBJ2-1,CASSLSGTYNEQFF,TGTGCCAGCAGTCTCTCCGGGACCTACAATGAGCAGTTCTTC
TRBV19,.,few,TRBJ2-2,CASSMTLTNTGELFF,TGTGCCAGTAGTATGACACTCACGAACACCGGGGAGCTGTTTTTT
TRBV7-8,.,few,TRBJ1-2,CASSLAGPGNYGYTF,TGTGCCAGCAGCTTAGCAGGCCCGGGGAACTATGGCTACACCTTC
TRBV5-1,TRBD2,.,TRBJ2-5,CASSLAGVAGVETQYF,TGCGCCAGCAGCTTGGCCGGGGTAGCGGGAGTGGAGACCCAGTACTTC
TRBV30,TRBD1,.,TRBJ1-2,CAWETGLAYGYTF,TGTGCCTGGGAGACAGGGTTGGCCTATGGCTACACCTTC
TRBV7-9,.,few,TRBJ2-7,CASSHPKQESSYEQYF,TGTGCCAGCAGCCACCCGAAACAGGAATCCTCCTACGAGCAGTACTTC
TRBV5-1,.,.,TRBJ1-2,CASSPGSGSNYGYTF,TGCGCCAGCTCACCGGGGAGCGGGTCTAACTATGGCTACACCTTC
TRBV21-1,.,once,TRBJ2-7,CASSRSTGLVGYEQYF,TGTGCCAGCAGCAGGAGTACGGGACTAGTTGGCTACGAGCAGTACTTC
TRBV29-1,.,few,TRBJ1-1,CSVDEVTEAFF,TGCAGCGTTGATGAGGTCACTGAAGCTTTCTTT
TRBV5-1,.,.,TRBJ1-2,CASSLREDGYTF,TGCGCCAGCAGCCTCCGGGAAGATGGCTACACCTTC
TRBV29-1,.,few,TRBJ2-2,CSVENGRGGGELFF,TGCAGCGTTGAGAATGGGAGGGGGGGCGGGGAGCTGTTTTTT
TRBV11-2,.,.,TRBJ1-1,CASSSLGGGLRTEAFF,TGTGCCAGCAGCTCCTTAGGGGGGGGACTAAGGACTGAAGCTTTCTTT
TRBV2,.,.,TRBJ1-3,CASSEGPSGGNTIYF,TGTGCCAGCAGTGAAGGTCCTTCAGGAGGAAACACCATATATTTT
TRBV28,TRBD1,.,TRBJ1-5,CASSFGDRVNQPQHF,TGTGCCAGCAGTTTTGGGGACAGGGTAAATCAGCCCCAGCATTTT
TRBV7-8,.,.,TRBJ2-3,CASSLGASTDTQYF,TGTGCCAGCAGCTTAGGAGCTAGCACAGATACGCAGTATTTT
TRBV5-1,.,once,TRBJ2-1,CASSSGEATVNEQFF,TGCGCCAGCAGCTCTGGGGAGGCTACAGTCAATGAGCAGTTCTTC
TRBV5-1,TRBD2,.,TRBJ2-1,CASSSRGGLSDEQFF,TGCGCCAGCAGCTCCCGGGGAGGGCTCTCGGATGAGCAGTTCTTC
TRBV18,.,once,TRBJ2-3,CASSPLEGLSADTQYF,TGTGCCAGCTCACCCCTAGAGGGATTGAGCGCAGATACGCAGTATTTT
TRBV5-1,TRBD2,.,TRBJ2-1,CASSLGARLANEQFF,TGCGCCAGCAGCTTGGGGGCCCGACTAGCAAATGAGCAGTTCTTC
TRBV2,TRBD2,.,TRBJ2-5,CASSDQPRQLAGLETQYF,TGTGCCAGCAGTGACCAGCCCCGCCAACTAGCGGGTTTAGAGACCCAGTACTTC
TRBV28,.,once,TRBJ1-5,CASSLMGSRPQHF,TGTGCCAGCAGTTTAATGGGCTCTCGGCCCCAGCATTTT
TRBV5-1,.,.,TRBJ2-1,CASSLAVSSYNEQFF,TGCGCCAGCAGCTTGGCCGTTAGCTCCTACAATGAGCAGTTCTTC
TRBV5-1,.,.,TRBJ2-7,CASSLEVSAGSYEQYF,TGCGCCAGCAGCTTGGAGGTGTCGGCAGGCTCCTACGAGCAGTACTTC
TRBV18,.,.,TRBJ1-5,CASSPQRGGNANQPQHF,TGTGCCAGCTCACCACAGCGAGGAGGAAATGCCAATCAGCCCCAGCATTTT
TRBV10-3,TRBD1,.,TRBJ1-2,CAINLLDRGYGYTF,TGTGCCATCAATCTCCTGGACAGGGGATATGGCTACACCTTC
TRBV27,TRBD1,few,TRBJ2-1,CASSSGTGDYNEQFF,TGTGCCAGCAGCTCCGGGACAGGAGACTACAATGAGCAGTTCTTC
TRBV28,TRBD1,.,TRBJ1-2,CASSLSGQEYGYTF,TGTGCCAGCAGTTTATCGGGACAGGAGTATGGCTACACCTTC
TRBV6-1,.,.,TRBJ1-5,CASSERGGATQPQHF,TGTGCCAGCAGTGAACGGGGGGGGGCAACACAGCCCCAGCATTTT
TRBV13,.,.,TRBJ2-2,CASSSRGGWDTGELFF,TGTGCCAGCAGCTCAAGAGGCGGTTGGGACACCGGGGAGCTGTTTTTT
TRBV10-1,.,few,TRBJ1-5,CASSESTGQPQHF,TGCGCCAGCAGTGAGTCGACTGGGCAGCCCCAGCATTTT
TRBV4-1,.,.,TRBJ2-1,CASSQEWERYNEQFF,TGCGCCAGCAGCCAAGAATGGGAGCGGTACAATGAGCAGTTCTTC
TRBV12-5,TRBD2,.,TRBJ2-3,CASGLPGRGDTQYF,TGTGCTAGTGGTTTGCCCGGGAGGGGAGATACGCAGTATTTT
TRBV27,.,.,TRBJ1-1,CASSPRRSNTEAFF,TGTGCCAGCAGTCCTAGACGGAGCAACACTGAAGCTTTCTTT
TRBV29-1,TRBD1,once,TRBJ1-2,CSVMQQGANYGYTF,TGCAGCGTTATGCAGCAGGGGGCTAACTATGGCTACACCTTC